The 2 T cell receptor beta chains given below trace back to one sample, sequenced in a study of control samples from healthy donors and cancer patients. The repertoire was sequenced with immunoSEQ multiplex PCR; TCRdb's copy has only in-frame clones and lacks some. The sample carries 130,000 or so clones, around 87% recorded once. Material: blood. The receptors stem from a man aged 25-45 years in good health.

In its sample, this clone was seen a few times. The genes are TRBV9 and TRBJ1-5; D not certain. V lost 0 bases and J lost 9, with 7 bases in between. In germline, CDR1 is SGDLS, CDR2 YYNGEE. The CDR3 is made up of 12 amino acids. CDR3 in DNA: TGTGCCAGCAGCGTAGTAGGAGGGCCCCAGCATTTT. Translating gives CASSVVGGPQHF.

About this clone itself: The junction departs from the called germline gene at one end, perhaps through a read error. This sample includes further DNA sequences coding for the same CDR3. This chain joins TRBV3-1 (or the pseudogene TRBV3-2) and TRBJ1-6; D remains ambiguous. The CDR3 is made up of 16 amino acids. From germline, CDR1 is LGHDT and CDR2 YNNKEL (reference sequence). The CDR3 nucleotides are TGTGCCAGCAGCCAAGAGCTTAGGACGGGTAATTCACCTCTCCACTTT. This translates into CASSQELRTGNSPLHF.